Listed here are 2 T cell receptor beta chains from one sample, sequenced in a study of blood T cell repertoires in COVID-19. TCRdb's table, derived via immunoSEQ multiplex PCR, lists solely in-frame clones and lacks some. The sample lists some 360,000 clones; more than 70% were seen once. Sequencing used peripheral blood. The source of these receptors is a woman aged 55-75 years with COVID-19, enrolled during active disease.

The chain links TRBV7-3 to TRBJ2-2; D possibly corresponds to TRBD1 (5 bases). The V end was cut by 4 bases, the J end by 8 bases, with 8 bases between. The germline V gene encodes CDR1 SGHTA and CDR2 FQGTGA. This CDR3 region has 12 residues. The CDR3 region is CASSSHRGELFF. DNA of the CDR3: TGTGCCAGCAGCTCCCACAGGGGGGAGCTGTTTTTT.

This clone appeared a few times. The chain carries TRBV2 and TRBJ1-3, with a tentative D call TRBD1 (5 bases). Trimming removed 6 bases from V and 8 bases from J, with 8 bases in between. The CDR3 sequence is 11 residues long. Germline CDR1 and CDR2: SNHLY and FYNNEI. The CDR3: CASRGGDTIYF. CDR3 nucleotide sequence: TGTGCCAGCAGGGGGGGAGACACCATATATTTT.